A single sample is the source of the 25 T cell receptor beta chains below, sequenced in a study of T-cell reconstitution after alpha-beta-depleted transplantation in children. Preparation of the TCRbeta library was carried out with unique molecular identifiers. From the PCR reads, TCRdb called clonotypes with MiXCR, one entry per CDR3 protein. The sample holds a few hundred thousand distinct CDR3 sequences, 8% to 9.5% seen once. The material sequenced was PBMCs from the stem cell graft donor, taken from the stem cell graft. The receptor source for this set is a human donor who donated a stem cell graft to a child with acute lymphoblastic leukemia.

There are a few counts of this clonotype. The V call is TRBV20-1, the J call TRBJ1-5; no firm D call. The ends were cut back, 1 base at V and 5 bases at J, with 12 bases in the middle. The CDR3 sequence is 14 residues long. In germline, CDR1 is DFQATT, CDR2 SNEGSKA (reference sequence). CDR3 loop: CSARAGSDYQPQHF. As DNA, the CDR3 is TGCAGTGCTAGAGCCGGGAGCGACTATCAGCCCCAGCATTTT.

This clonotype was recorded at least ten times. This chain's CDR3 is CASSFRPLGIGEQYF. The CDR3 DNA follows: TGTGCCAGCAGCTTTAGGCCCCTGGGGATTGGCGAGCAGTACTTC. The chain links TRBV11-2 to TRBJ2-7; D gene unclear. V was clipped by 3 bases and J by 6 bases, with 18 bases between them. Germline V gene data show CDR1 as SGHAT and CDR2 as FQNNGV. The length of the CDR3 is 15 residues.

There are a few counts of this clonotype. The rearrangement uses TRBV20-1 and TRBJ2-1; a weak D match, TRBD2 (6 bases). CDR3 length: 18 residues. CDR1 is DFQATT and CDR2 is SNEGSKA in the germline V gene (reference sequence). With 1 base removed from V and 7 bases from J, the gap between germline ends came to 26 bases. The CDR3 here is CSARGRGLSGKLGNEQFF. The CDR3 DNA follows: TGCAGTGCTAGAGGGAGGGGTTTATCGGGCAAGCTAGGGAATGAGCAGTTCTTC.

V and J are TRBV29-1 and TRBJ1-1; 7 bases align to TRBD1. Trimming at V came to 7 bases and at J to 0 bases, leaving 11 bases not matched to a gene. The CDR3 runs 15 residues. Looked up from germline, CDR1 is SQVTM and CDR2 is ANQGSEA. The CDR3 nucleotides are TGCAGCGCCACCACTGTGGGACAGATGAACACTGAAGCTTTCTTT. Amino acids: CSATTVGQMNTEAFF.

In this sample, this clonotype turned up a few times. The J gene is TRBJ2-7, the V gene TRBV29-1, with D perhaps matching TRBD1 (5 bases). Trimming pared 3 bases from V and 5 bases from J, leaving 8 bases between. Per the germline V gene, CDR1 is SQVTM and CDR2 is ANQGSEA. The CDR3 length is 11 residues. The DNA of the CDR3 is TGCAGCGTTGAGGCAGGGAACGAGCAGTACTTC. It yields the protein CSVEAGNEQYF.

The rearrangement uses TRBV12-3 or TRBV12-4 and TRBJ1-2, with 8 bases that match TRBD1. The CDR3 runs to 14 residues. Trimming took 5 bases from V and 4 from J; bases not matched to a gene: 6. This chain's CDR3 is CASSTTGAGYGYTF. CDR3 nucleotides: TGTGCCAGCAGTACGACAGGGGCGGGCTATGGCTACACCTTC.

This clonotype was counted a few times. CDR3 protein: CSVTGTGGFRDGYTF. The CDR3 DNA is TGCAGCGTCACCGGGACAGGGGGCTTTCGGGATGGCTACACCTTC. The chain joins TRBV29-1 to TRBJ1-2, with 12 bases aligning to TRBD1. V dropped 6 bases and J dropped 6; count of bases not matched to a gene: 11. CDR1 and CDR2 (germline): SQVTM, ANQGSEA. This CDR3 spans 15 amino acids.

This clonotype was found a few times. The rearrangement uses TRBV19 and TRBJ2-1, with 9 positions matching TRBD1. Losses at the gene ends were 5 bases for V and 6 bases for J; bases not matched to a gene: 5. The CDR3 extends over 14 amino acids. Germline V CDR1 and CDR2: LNHDA, SQIVND (reference sequence). The CDR3: CASSPRDRANEQFF. Here the CDR3 DNA reads TGTGCCAGTAGTCCCCGGGACAGGGCCAATGAGCAGTTCTTC. Filled out from reference TRBV19 and TRBJ2-1, the complete variable domain reads DGGITQSPKYLFRKEGQNVTLSCEQNLNHDAMYWYRQDPGQGLRLIYYSQIVNDFQKGDIAEGYSVSREKKESFPLTVTSAQKNPTAFYLCASSPRDRANEQFFGPGTRLTVL.

This clonotype was seen ten or more times. The rearrangement links TRBV28 to TRBJ2-2; D gene uncertain. This CDR3 has 16 residues. Germline CDR1 and CDR2: MDHEN and SYDVKM. V lost 6 bases to trimming and J lost 0 bases, with 14 bases between them. In DNA form, the CDR3 reads TGTGCCAGCAGAACCAACTCCTTCGCGAACACCGGGGAGCTGTTTTTT. It translates to CASRTNSFANTGELFF.

This clonotype was observed many times. The J gene is TRBJ1-1, the V gene TRBV11-2, with D unresolved. The CDR3 contains 13 residues. With 2 bases removed from V and 1 base from J, the gap between germline ends came to 5 bases. Germline V lookup: CDR1 SGHAT, CDR2 FQNNGV. CDR3 sequence (DNA): TGTGCCAGCAGCTTAAAGAGGAACACTGAAGCTTTCTTT. This sequence encodes CASSLKRNTEAFF.

This clonotype was counted ten times or more. In DNA form, the CDR3 reads TGTGCCAGCAACCCAGGGGGCGCGGATGGCTACACCTTC. This codes for CASNPGGADGYTF. This chain links TRBV6-1 with TRBJ1-2, with 8 bases fitting TRBD1. Unmatched junction bases numbered 7, after V lost 7 bases and J lost 6 bases. The CDR3 contains 13 residues. Germline CDR1 MNHNS, CDR2 SASEGT.

This clonotype showed up just a few times. The rearrangement joins TRBV27 to TRBJ2-7; 7 bases line up with TRBD1. Unmatched junction bases numbered 6, after V lost 5 bases and J lost 2 bases. This CDR3 spans 14 amino acids. Looked up from germline, CDR1 is MNHEY and CDR2 is SMNVEV (reference sequence). The CDR3 reads CASSPRGSTYEQYF. The CDR3 coding sequence is TGTGCCAGCAGTCCCAGGGGGTCCACCTACGAGCAGTACTTC.

The chain couples TRBV20-1 to TRBJ2-5, with TRBD1 as a possible D gene (6 bases). The CDR3 spans 13 residues. CDR1 is DFQATT, CDR2 SNEGSKA, per germline (reference sequence). DNA for the CDR3: TGCAGCCCCCAGCACAGGGTGCAAGAGACCCAGTACTTC. Translated: CSPQHRVQETQYF.

This clonotype was seen a few times. This chain uses TRBV25-1 with TRBJ2-1, with 8 nucleotides matching TRBD1. The ends lost 9 bases at V and 5 bases at J; junction bases unmatched: 9. The V gene's germline CDR1 is MGHDK and CDR2 SYGVNS. This CDR3 is built from 14 residues. The CDR3: CASTATGDNNEQFF. The CDR3 DNA reads as TGTGCCAGTACCGCGACAGGGGACAACAATGAGCAGTTCTTC.

This clonotype was found many times. This sequence joins TRBV10-3 and TRBJ2-1, with D uncertain. This CDR3 has 11 amino acids. Germline V gene sequence: CDR1 ENHRY, CDR2 SYGVKD. V lost 5 bases to trimming and J lost 8 bases, with 7 bases between them. This CDR3 is CAISPSDEQFF. In DNA form, the CDR3 reads TGTGCCATCAGTCCCAGCGATGAGCAGTTCTTC.

This clonotype appeared many times. The CDR3 reads CSARDTLVLETQYF. The CDR3 DNA is TGCAGTGCCCGAGATACCCTAGTTTTAGAGACCCAGTACTTC. The rearrangement uses TRBV20-1 and TRBJ2-5; no firm D call. CDR3 length: 14 residues. Germline V CDR1 and CDR2: DFQATT, SNEGSKA (reference sequence). The germline V and J ends were trimmed by 6 bases and 4 bases, with 18 bases remaining between them.

This clonotype was recorded at least ten times. The chain couples TRBV5-6 to TRBJ2-1, with a tentative D call TRBD1 (7 bases). The ends were cut back, 2 bases at V and 7 bases at J, with 22 bases in the middle. The CDR3 is made up of 17 amino acids. Germline V gene lookup returns CDR1 SGHDT and CDR2 YYEEEE. Here the CDR3 DNA reads TGTGCCAGCAGCTTACTGAGGGGGCGCGGGGAACCAAATGAGCAGTTCTTC. It yields the protein CASSLLRGRGEPNEQFF.

This chain connects TRBV7-6 to TRBJ2-7; TRBD2 is a possible D gene (6 bases). V lost 7 bases and J lost 2, with 21 bases in between. Germline-derived CDR1 and CDR2 are SGHVS and FNYEAQ. The CDR3 runs 16 residues. CDR3: CASTQYLEGSPYEQYF. For the CDR3, the DNA is TGTGCCAGCACCCAGTATTTGGAGGGGTCCCCCTACGAGCAGTACTTC. Complete variable domain (other parts from reference TRBV7-6 and TRBJ2-7): GAGVSQSPRYKVTKRGQDVALRCDPISGHVSLYWYRQALGQGPEFLTYFNYEAQQDKSGLPNDRFSAERPEGSISTLTIQRTEQRDSAMYRCASTQYLEGSPYEQYFGPGTRLTVT.

This clonotype was observed many times. The chain is built from TRBV5-1 and TRBJ2-6, with D hard to call. Per germline, CDR1 SGHRS and CDR2 YFSETQ. The CDR3 loop spans 16 amino acids. Trimming shortened V by 0 bases and J by 0 bases, and 7 bases separated the two germline ends. This chain's CDR3 is CASSLESLSGANVLTF. CDR3 coding DNA: TGCGCCAGCAGCTTGGAGAGTCTCTCTGGGGCCAACGTCCTGACTTTC.

This clonotype showed up just a few times. This chain connects TRBV11-1 to TRBJ2-3; 9 bases match TRBD1. The V gene end was trimmed by 4 bases and the J gene end by 0 bases; junction bases not matched to a gene: 2. The length of the CDR3 is 15 residues. Germline loops: CDR1 SGHAT, CDR2 FQDESV (reference sequence). CDR3 bases: TGTGCCAGCAGCTCGGGGACAGGGAGCACAGATACGCAGTATTTT. It is translated as CASSSGTGSTDTQYF.

The table lists this clonotype with a few counts. This sequence joins TRBV6-1 and TRBJ2-7; D ambiguous. Germline V gene data show CDR1 as MNHNS and CDR2 as SASEGT. V was shortened by 4 bases and J by 2 bases, with 9 bases between the two germline ends. This CDR3 spans 13 amino acids. The CDR3 protein is CASSVYSPYEQYF. The DNA of the CDR3 is TGTGCCAGCAGTGTGTACAGTCCCTACGAGCAGTACTTC.

This chain links TRBV5-1 with TRBJ1-1; 8 nucleotides align to TRBD1. Per the germline V gene, CDR1 is SGHRS and CDR2 is YFSETQ. Trimming removed 4 bases from V and 3 bases from J; junction bases left unmatched: 2. The CDR3 extends over 13 amino acids. CDR3 sequence: CASSPTGDTEAFF. CDR3 DNA: TGCGCCAGCAGCCCGACAGGGGACACTGAAGCTTTCTTT.

Ten or more counts support this clonotype. This chain connects TRBV12-3 or TRBV12-4 to TRBJ2-7; 9 bases agree with TRBD2. This CDR3 has 14 residues. J lost 1 base, V lost 6 bases, and 4 bases had no gene match. CDR3 sequence reads: CASRETSGSYEQYF. CDR3 DNA: TGTGCCAGCAGGGAAACTAGCGGGTCCTACGAGCAGTACTTC.

The sample holds a few counts of this clonotype. The genes are TRBV4-2 and TRBJ1-3; D perhaps matches TRBD1 (5 bases). This CDR3 has 13 amino acids. Trimming left V 1 base short and J 8 bases short, with 9 bases between. Germline-derived CDR1 and CDR2 are LGHNA and YNFKEQ. As DNA, the CDR3 is TGTGCCAGCAGCCAAGTTGGGGCTGACACCATATATTTT. Translating gives CASSQVGADTIYF.

V is TRBV4-2 and J is TRBJ2-7; 10 bases agree with TRBD1. V lost 3 bases and J lost 2; bases outside the gene matches: 7. Germline V gives CDR1 LGHNA, CDR2 YNFKEQ. This CDR3 has 16 amino acids. CDR3 nucleotides: TGTGCCAGCAGCCAGAGAACCGGGACAGGGGCCTACGAGCAGTACTTC. Translating it yields CASSQRTGTGAYEQYF.